This T cell receptor beta chain was documented in a study of blood T cells in healthy people across ages. Points from the study as a whole: Observed TCR beta diversity per million T cells went down as age went up. This fall followed a roughly linear course with age. Without sorted subsets, naive and antigen-experienced compartments could not be conclusively compared.

For this clonotype: Antigen unknown.

The CDR3 totals 13 residues. Trimming pared 4 bases from V and 8 bases from J, leaving 15 bases between. Looked up from germline, CDR1 is SGHRS and CDR2 is YFSETQ. Using a J-beta primer mix together with a sample-barcoded 5' primer, a second PCR was run for about 6 to 12 cycles. Every cDNA molecule bore a tag from a template-switch adaptor containing 12 random nucleotides. MiXCR, run by TCRdb on the 5' RACE reads, gives a single entry per CDR3 protein. The sample lists about 1 million distinct CDR3 sequences; 40% to 50% were seen once. The specimen was blood. The chain employs TRBV5-1 and TRBJ1-1; D remains ambiguous. This sequence was found in a woman aged 55-70 years in good health. Written as DNA, the CDR3 is TGCGCCAGCAGCCCTGGGTGGAGACGCGAAGCTTTCTTT. Its translation is CASSPGWRREAFF.